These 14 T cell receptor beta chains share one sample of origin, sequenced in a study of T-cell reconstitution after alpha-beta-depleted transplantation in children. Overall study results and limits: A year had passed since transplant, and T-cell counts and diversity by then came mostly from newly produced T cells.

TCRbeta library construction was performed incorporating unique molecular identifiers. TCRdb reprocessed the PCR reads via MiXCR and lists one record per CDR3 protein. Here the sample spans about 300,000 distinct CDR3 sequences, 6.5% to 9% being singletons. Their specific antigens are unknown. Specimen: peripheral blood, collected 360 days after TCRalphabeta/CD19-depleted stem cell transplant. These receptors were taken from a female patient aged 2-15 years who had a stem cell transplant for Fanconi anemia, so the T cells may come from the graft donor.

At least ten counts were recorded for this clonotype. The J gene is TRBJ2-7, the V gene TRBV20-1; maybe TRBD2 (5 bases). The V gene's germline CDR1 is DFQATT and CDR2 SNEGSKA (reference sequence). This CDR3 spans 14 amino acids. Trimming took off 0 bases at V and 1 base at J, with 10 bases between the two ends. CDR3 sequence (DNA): TGCAGTGCTAGAGATCCGGGGAGATCCTACGAGCAGTACGTC. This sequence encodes CSARDPGRSYEQYV.

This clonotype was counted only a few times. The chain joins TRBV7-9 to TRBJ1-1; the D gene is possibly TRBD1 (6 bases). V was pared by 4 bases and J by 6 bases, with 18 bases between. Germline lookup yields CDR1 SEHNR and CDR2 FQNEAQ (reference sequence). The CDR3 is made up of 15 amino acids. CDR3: CASSSDGRGLAEAFF. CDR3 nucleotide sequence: TGTGCCAGCAGCTCTGATGGCAGGGGTTTGGCTGAAGCTTTCTTT.

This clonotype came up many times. As DNA, the CDR3 is TGTGCCAGCAGCTTAGGCCGGTCCTACGAGCAGTACTTC. It is translated as CASSLGRSYEQYF. This chain joins TRBV7-2 and TRBJ2-7; D is undetermined. Germline V gives CDR1 SGHTA, CDR2 FQGNSA. The V end lost 1 base, the J end lost 1 base, and 5 bases lay between the germline ends. CDR3 length: 13 residues.

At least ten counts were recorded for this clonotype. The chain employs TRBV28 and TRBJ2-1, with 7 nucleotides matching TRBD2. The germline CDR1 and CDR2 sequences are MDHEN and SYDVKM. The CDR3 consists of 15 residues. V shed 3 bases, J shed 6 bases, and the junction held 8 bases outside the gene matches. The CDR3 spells CASSFWATSSNEQFF. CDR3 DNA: TGTGCCAGCAGTTTTTGGGCGACTAGCAGCAATGAGCAGTTCTTC. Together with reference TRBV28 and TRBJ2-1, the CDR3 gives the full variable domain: DVKVTQSSRYLVKRTGEKVFLECVQDMDHENMFWYRQDPGLGLRLIYFSYDVKMKEKGDIPEGYSVSREKKERFSLILESASTNQTSMYLCASSFWATSSNEQFFGPGTRLTVL.

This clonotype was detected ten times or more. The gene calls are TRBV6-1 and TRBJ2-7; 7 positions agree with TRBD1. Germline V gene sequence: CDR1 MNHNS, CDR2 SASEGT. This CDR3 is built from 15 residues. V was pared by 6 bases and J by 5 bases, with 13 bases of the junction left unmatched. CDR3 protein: CASRLRDSPFDEQYF. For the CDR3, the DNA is TGTGCCAGCAGACTACGGGACAGCCCGTTCGACGAGCAGTACTTC.

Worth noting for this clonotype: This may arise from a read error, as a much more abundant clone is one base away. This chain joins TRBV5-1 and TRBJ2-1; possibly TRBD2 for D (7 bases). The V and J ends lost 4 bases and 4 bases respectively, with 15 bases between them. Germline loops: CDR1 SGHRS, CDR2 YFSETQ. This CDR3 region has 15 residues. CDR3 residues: CASSLRGALYNEQFF. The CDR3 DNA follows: TGCGCCAGCAGCCTCCGGGGGGCCCTTTACAATGAGCAGTTCTTC.

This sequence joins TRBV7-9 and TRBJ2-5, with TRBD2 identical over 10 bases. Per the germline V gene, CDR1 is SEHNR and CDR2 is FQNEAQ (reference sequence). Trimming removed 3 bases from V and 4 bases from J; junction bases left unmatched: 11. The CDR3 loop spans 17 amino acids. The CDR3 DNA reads TGTGCCAGCAGCTTGGGCCCGAGCGGGGGGGCAGGAGAGACCCAGTACTTC. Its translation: CASSLGPSGGAGETQYF.

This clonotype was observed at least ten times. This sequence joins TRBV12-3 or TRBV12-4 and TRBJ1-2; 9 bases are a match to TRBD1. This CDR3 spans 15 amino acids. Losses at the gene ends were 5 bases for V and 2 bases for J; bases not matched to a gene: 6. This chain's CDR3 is CASSRTGGRNYGYTF. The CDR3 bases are TGTGCCAGCAGTCGTACAGGGGGCCGAAACTATGGCTACACCTTC.

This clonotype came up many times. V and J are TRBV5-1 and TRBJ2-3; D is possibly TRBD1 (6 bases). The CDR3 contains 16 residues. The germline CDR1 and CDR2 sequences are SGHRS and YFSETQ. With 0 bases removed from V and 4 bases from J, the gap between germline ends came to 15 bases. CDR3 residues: CASSLVLGAGADTQYF. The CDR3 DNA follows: TGCGCCAGCAGCTTGGTGTTGGGGGCCGGGGCAGATACGCAGTATTTT.

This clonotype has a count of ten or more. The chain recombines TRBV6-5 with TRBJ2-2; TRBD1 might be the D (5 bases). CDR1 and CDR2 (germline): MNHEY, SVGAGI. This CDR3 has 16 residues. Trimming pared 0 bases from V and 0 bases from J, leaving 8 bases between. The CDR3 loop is CASSYSGHANTGELFF. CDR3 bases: TGTGCCAGCAGTTACTCTGGACACGCGAACACCGGGGAGCTGTTTTTT.

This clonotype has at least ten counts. The CDR3 sequence: CSVDWDRGHMNTEAFF. The CDR3 DNA reads as TGCAGCGTTGACTGGGACAGGGGGCATATGAACACTGAAGCTTTCTTT. This rearrangement joins TRBV29-1 to TRBJ1-1; TRBD1 aligns across 12 bases. The germline V gene has CDR1 SQVTM and CDR2 ANQGSEA. With V trimmed by 3 bases and J by 0 bases, 5 bases remained unmatched. The CDR3 totals 16 residues.

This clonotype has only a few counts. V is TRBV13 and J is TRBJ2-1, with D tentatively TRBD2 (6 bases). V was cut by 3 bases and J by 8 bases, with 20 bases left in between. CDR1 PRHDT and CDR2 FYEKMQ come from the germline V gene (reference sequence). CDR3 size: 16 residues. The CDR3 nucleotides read TGTGCCAGCAGCTTTATCGCGGGGTCAGGGTCGGATGAGCAGTTCTTC. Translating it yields CASSFIAGSGSDEQFF.

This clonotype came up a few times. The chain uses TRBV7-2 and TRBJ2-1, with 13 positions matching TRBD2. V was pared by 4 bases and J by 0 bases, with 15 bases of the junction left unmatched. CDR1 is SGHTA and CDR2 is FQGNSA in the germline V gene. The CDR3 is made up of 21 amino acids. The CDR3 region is CASSSRPGLAGRESSYNEQFF. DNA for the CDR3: TGTGCCAGCAGCTCTAGGCCGGGACTAGCGGGGCGGGAGAGCTCCTACAATGAGCAGTTCTTC.

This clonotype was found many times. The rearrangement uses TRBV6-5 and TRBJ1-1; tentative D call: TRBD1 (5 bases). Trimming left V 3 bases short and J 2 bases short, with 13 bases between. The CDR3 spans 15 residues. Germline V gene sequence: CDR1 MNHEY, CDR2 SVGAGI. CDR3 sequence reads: CASSYGGSANTEAFF. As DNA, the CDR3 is TGTGCCAGCAGTTATGGGGGTTCGGCAAACACTGAAGCTTTCTTT.